This TCR beta chain appears in the sequencing data of a study of blood T cell repertoires in COVID-19. This CDR3 comprises 16 residues. Data came from immunoSEQ multiplex PCR; TCRdb stores just in-frame clones and leaves some out. The profile shows roughly 400,000 clones, 88% of them singletons. Input material: PBMCs or T cells enriched from blood (not recorded which). The TCR sequence derives from a woman in her thirties or forties with acute COVID-19. The chain is built from TRBV1 and TRBJ2-2; the table names TRBD2, a call not compared with the DNA. TRBV1 is tagged as a pseudogene. The CDR3: CTSSQDGGENTGELFF. The CDR3 DNA reads as TGCACCAGCAGCCAAGACGGGGGGGAGAACACCGGGGAGCTGTTTTTT.